Each of the 11 T cell receptor beta chains below was sequenced from the same sample in a study of blood T cell repertoires in COVID-19. This table comes from immunoSEQ multiplex PCR, and its TCRdb copy is limited to in-frame clones, with some not included. Seen here are 150,000 to 200,000 clones, approximately 80% observed once, and the top ten hold about 18%. Material for sequencing was PBMCs or T cells enriched from blood (not recorded which). Receptors originate from a woman in her 50s who had recovered from COVID-19.

This clone has only one observation. The genes are TRBV28 and TRBJ1-3, with TRBD1 matching 9 bases. V shed 6 bases, J shed 5 bases, and the junction held 2 bases outside the gene matches. Looked up from germline, CDR1 is MDHEN and CDR2 is SYDVKM. The CDR3 runs 13 residues. The DNA of the CDR3 is TGTGCCAGCAGACAGGGGGCTAGAAACACCATATATTTT. Translating it yields CASRQGARNTIYF. Combining the CDR3 with reference TRBV28 and TRBJ1-3 gives the whole variable domain DVKVTQSSRYLVKRTGEKVFLECVQDMDHENMFWYRQDPGLGLRLIYFSYDVKMKEKGDIPEGYSVSREKKERFSLILESASTNQTSMYLCASRQGARNTIYFGEGSWLTVV.

This clone was picked up a small number of times. V is TRBV7-8 and J is TRBJ1-2; 10 nucleotides align to TRBD1. The CDR3 is 12 residues long. CDR1 and CDR2 from the germline V gene are SGHVS and FQNEAQ. V trimming: 3 bases; J trimming: 8 bases; junction bases outside the gene matches: 0. CDR3 sequence: CASSLDRGGYTF. DNA of the CDR3: TGTGCCAGCAGCTTGGACAGGGGGGGCTACACCTTC.

V is TRBV5-1 and J is TRBJ2-2; 13 positions agree with TRBD2. CDR1 is SGHRS and CDR2 is YFSETQ in the germline V gene. The CDR3 runs to 17 residues. J gave up 5 bases and V 4 bases, and 8 bases lay outside the gene matches. CDR3 amino acids: CASSPGLAGVGTGELFF. The CDR3 nucleotides read TGCGCCAGCAGCCCTGGACTAGCGGGAGTAGGGACCGGGGAGCTGTTTTTT.

This clone was seen once. This rearrangement joins TRBV19 to TRBJ2-7; TRBD1 matches 12 bases. Trimming took 6 bases from V and 0 from J; bases not matched to a gene: 3. Germline CDR1 reads LNHDA; CDR2 reads SQIVND (reference sequence). The CDR3 runs to 15 residues. The DNA of the CDR3 is TGTGCCAGTAGAAGGGGACAGGGGGCCTCCTACGAGCAGTACTTC. Translated: CASRRGQGASYEQYF.

This chain uses TRBV28 with TRBJ2-4; 12 bases match TRBD1. This CDR3 has 19 residues. With 3 bases clipped from V and 6 bases from J, the junction kept 15 bases outside the gene matches. CDR1 and CDR2 (germline): MDHEN, SYDVKM. The CDR3 spells CASSFLIPQPGQGANIQYF. DNA for the CDR3: TGTGCCAGCAGTTTTTTAATCCCACAACCGGGACAGGGGGCAAACATTCAGTACTTC. The complete variable domain, with remaining parts taken from reference TRBV28 and TRBJ2-4, reads DVKVTQSSRYLVKRTGEKVFLECVQDMDHENMFWYRQDPGLGLRLIYFSYDVKMKEKGDIPEGYSVSREKKERFSLILESASTNQTSMYLCASSFLIPQPGQGANIQYFGAGTRLSVL.

V is TRBV6-2 or TRBV6-3 and J is TRBJ1-2; no reliable D call. Germline lookup yields CDR1 MNHEY and CDR2 SVGEGT. V was shortened by 2 bases and J by 8 bases, with 12 bases between the two germline ends. The CDR3 totals 13 residues. The CDR3 reads CASSYGGEYGYTF. In DNA form, the CDR3 reads TGTGCCAGCAGTTACGGTGGGGAGTACGGCTACACCTTC.

The chain is built from TRBV12-3 or TRBV12-4 and TRBJ1-1; 7 bases map to TRBD1. V was pared by 6 bases and J by 5 bases, with 6 bases of the junction left unmatched. The CDR3 loop spans 13 amino acids. CDR3 nucleotides: TGTGCCAGCAGCTTCCAACAGGGGACTGAAGCTTTCTTT. Protein: CASSFQQGTEAFF.

This chain links TRBV27 with TRBJ1-2; the match to TRBD1 covers 10 bases. This CDR3 spans 13 amino acids. V shed 8 bases and J 6 bases; nucleotides not matched to a gene: 6. Germline V gene lookup returns CDR1 MNHEY and CDR2 SMNVEV (reference sequence). DNA of the CDR3: TGTGCCAGCCGGTGGGACAGGGGCGATGGCTACACCTTC. It translates to CASRWDRGDGYTF.

The V call is TRBV5-1, the J call TRBJ2-7, with TRBD1 matching 11 bases. The CDR3 is 17 amino acids. Germline V gene data show CDR1 as SGHRS and CDR2 as YFSETQ. J was trimmed by 3 bases and V by 0 bases; bases with no gene match: 8. DNA of the CDR3: TGCGCCAGCAGCTTGGTTACCACGGGACAGGGGGGCTACGAGCAGTACTTC. Translating it yields CASSLVTTGQGGYEQYF.

The rearrangement joins TRBV28 to TRBJ2-3; 8 bases line up with TRBD2. J was trimmed by 0 bases and V by 8 bases; bases with no gene match: 1. Germline values: CDR1 MDHEN, CDR2 SYDVKM. There are 13 residues in the CDR3. CDR3 sequence (DNA): TGTGCCAGCCAGCGGGGGAGCACAGATACGCAGTATTTT. It encodes CASQRGSTDTQYF.

V usage is TRBV6-1 and J usage is TRBJ1-2; D is perhaps TRBD1 (6 bases). Trimming took off 2 bases at V and 6 bases at J, with 16 bases between the two ends. Germline-derived CDR1 and CDR2 are MNHNS and SASEGT. This CDR3 has 15 residues. The CDR3 sequence is CASSEFNRDFDGYTF. The CDR3 DNA is TGTGCCAGCAGTGAATTCAACAGGGATTTTGATGGCTACACCTTC.